The source of this TCR beta chain is a study of long-term antiretroviral therapy in people with HIV. The study's findings and limits: The study collected no data on ART adherence, viral resistance or therapy changes. Repertoire composition at all time points was dominated by clones that had expanded before ART.

Clinicians in the United States treated all participants with HIV. DNA was extracted from 1-10 million thawed cryopreserved PBMC. Germline V gives CDR1 LNHDA, CDR2 SQIVND (reference sequence). The CDR3 totals 11 residues. The ends were cut back, 5 bases at V and 5 bases at J, with 6 bases in the middle. immunoSEQ v3.0 was run at survey level. Generated by immunoSEQ multiplex PCR, the TCRdb table keeps only in-frame clones and is missing some. The table includes roughly 30,000 clones, about 84% detected once. About this clone: Its antigen is undetermined.

The receptor was derived from a man aged 40-50 years with HIV. Sequenced here: unsorted PBMCs, sampled 4.8 to 5 years after starting antiretroviral therapy. This chain links TRBV19 with TRBJ1-2; D remains unclear. The CDR3 loop reads CASSRGYGYTF. CDR3 in DNA: TGTGCCAGTAGTCGAGGGTATGGCTACACCTTC.